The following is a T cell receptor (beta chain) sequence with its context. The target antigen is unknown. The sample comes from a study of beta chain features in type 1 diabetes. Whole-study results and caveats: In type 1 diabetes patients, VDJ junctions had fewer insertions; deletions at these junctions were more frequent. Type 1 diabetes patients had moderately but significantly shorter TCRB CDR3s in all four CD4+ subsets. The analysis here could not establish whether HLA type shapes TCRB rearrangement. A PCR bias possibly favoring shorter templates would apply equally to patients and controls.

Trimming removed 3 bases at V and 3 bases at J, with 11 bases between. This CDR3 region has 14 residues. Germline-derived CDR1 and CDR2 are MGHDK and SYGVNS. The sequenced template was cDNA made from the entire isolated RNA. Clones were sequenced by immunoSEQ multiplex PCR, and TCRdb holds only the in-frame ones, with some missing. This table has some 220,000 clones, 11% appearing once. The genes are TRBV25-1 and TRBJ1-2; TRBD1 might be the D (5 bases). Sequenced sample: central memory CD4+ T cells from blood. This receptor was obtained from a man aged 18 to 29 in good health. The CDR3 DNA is TGTGCCAGCAGTGATAGGGGCTCCGACTATGGCTACACCTTC. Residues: CASSDRGSDYGYTF.